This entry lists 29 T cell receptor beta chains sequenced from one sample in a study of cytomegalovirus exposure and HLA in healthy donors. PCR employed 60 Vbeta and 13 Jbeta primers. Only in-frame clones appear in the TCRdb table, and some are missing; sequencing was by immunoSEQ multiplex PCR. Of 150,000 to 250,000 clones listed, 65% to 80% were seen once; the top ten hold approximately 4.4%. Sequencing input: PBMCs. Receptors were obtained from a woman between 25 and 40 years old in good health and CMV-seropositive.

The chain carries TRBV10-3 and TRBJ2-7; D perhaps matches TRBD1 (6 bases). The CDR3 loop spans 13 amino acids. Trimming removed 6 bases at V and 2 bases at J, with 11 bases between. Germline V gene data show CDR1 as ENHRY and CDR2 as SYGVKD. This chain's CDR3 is CAISPRDTYEQYF. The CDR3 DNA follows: TGTGCCATCAGCCCAAGGGACACCTACGAGCAGTACTTC.

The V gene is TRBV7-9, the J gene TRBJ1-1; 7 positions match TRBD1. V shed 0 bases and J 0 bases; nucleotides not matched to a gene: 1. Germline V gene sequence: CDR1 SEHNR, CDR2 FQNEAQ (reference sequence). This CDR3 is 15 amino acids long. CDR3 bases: TGTGCCAGCAGCTTAGCGACAGGGATGAACACTGAAGCTTTCTTT. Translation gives CASSLATGMNTEAFF.

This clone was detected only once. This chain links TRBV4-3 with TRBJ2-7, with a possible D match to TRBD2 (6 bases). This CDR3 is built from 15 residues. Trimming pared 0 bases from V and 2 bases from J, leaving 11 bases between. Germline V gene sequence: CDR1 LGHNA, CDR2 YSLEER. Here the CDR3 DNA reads TGCGCCAGCAGCCAAGAGTGGGAGCGGGCCTACGAGCAGTACTTC. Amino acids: CASSQEWERAYEQYF.

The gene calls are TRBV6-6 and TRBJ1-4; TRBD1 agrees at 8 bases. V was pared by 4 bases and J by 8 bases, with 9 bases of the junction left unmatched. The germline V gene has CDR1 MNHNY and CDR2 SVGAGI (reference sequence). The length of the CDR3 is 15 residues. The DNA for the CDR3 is TGTGCCAGCAGTTTCAGCAGGGGGCCCGGGGAAAAACTGTTTTTT. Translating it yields CASSFSRGPGEKLFF.

CDR3 sequence reads: CASSLFSSTQETQYF. The CDR3 nucleotides read TGTGCCAGCAGCTTGTTCTCTAGTACCCAAGAGACCCAGTACTTC. J is TRBJ2-5 and V is TRBV5-4, with D uncertain. This CDR3 contains 15 residues. V was cut by 1 base and J by 1 base, with 11 bases left in between. Germline CDR1 is SGHNT and CDR2 is YYREEE (reference sequence).

This CDR3 reads CASRLVWGDYEQYF. The CDR3 nucleotides are TGTGCAAGTCGCTTAGTGTGGGGGGACTACGAGCAGTACTTC. The J gene is TRBJ2-7, the V gene TRBV12-2; the table gives TRBD2 as D, unverified against the DNA. TRBV12-2 is an annotated pseudogene. This CDR3 comprises 14 residues.

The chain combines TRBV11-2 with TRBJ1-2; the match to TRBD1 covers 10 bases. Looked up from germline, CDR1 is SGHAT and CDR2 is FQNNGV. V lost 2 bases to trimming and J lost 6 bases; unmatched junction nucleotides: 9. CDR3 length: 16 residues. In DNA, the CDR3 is TGTGCCAGCAGCTTACGGGGGACAGGGGCTTTGGATGGCTACACCTTC. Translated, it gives CASSLRGTGALDGYTF.

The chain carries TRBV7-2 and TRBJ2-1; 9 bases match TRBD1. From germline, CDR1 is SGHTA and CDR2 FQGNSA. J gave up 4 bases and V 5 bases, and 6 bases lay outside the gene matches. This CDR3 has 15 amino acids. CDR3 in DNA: TGTGCCAGCAGCCCGACAGGGGGAACGTACAATGAGCAGTTCTTC. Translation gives CASSPTGGTYNEQFF.

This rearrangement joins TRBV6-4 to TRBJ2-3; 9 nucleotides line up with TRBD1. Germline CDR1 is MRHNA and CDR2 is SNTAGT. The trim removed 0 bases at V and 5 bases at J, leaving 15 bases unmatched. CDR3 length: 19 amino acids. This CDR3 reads CASSDSLVGGTGRGDTQYF. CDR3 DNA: TGTGCCAGCAGTGACTCCTTGGTGGGCGGGACAGGGCGGGGAGATACGCAGTATTTT.

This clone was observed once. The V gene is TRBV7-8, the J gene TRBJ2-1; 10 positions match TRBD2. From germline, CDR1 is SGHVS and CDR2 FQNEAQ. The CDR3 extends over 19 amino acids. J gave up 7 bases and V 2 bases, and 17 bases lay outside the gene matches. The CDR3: CASSLRRVSGGRVRNEQFF. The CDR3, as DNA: TGTGCCAGCAGCTTACGAAGGGTTAGCGGGGGGCGGGTAAGGAATGAGCAGTTCTTC.

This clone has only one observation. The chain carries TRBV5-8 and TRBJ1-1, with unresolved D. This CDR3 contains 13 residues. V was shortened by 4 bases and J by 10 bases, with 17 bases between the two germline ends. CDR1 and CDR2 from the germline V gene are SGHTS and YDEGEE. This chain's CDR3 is CASSPEVPPVAFF. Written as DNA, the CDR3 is TGTGCCAGCAGCCCCGAAGTCCCGCCGGTAGCTTTCTTT. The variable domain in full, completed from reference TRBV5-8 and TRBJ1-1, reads EAGVTQSPTHLIKTRGQQATLRCSPISGHTSVYWYQQALGLGLQFLLWYDEGEERNRGNFPPRFSGRQFPNYSSELNVNALELEDSALYLCASSPEVPPVAFFGQGTRLTVV.

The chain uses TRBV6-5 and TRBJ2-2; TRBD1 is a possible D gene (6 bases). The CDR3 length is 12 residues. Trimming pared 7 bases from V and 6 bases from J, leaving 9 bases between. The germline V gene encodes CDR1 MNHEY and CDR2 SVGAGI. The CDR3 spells CASTQGPGELFF. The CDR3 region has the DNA TGTGCCAGCACCCAGGGGCCCGGGGAGCTGTTTTTT.

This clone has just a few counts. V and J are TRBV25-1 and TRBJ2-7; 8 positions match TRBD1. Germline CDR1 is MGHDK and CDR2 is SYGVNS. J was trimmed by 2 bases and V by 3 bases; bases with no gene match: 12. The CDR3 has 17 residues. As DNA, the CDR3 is TGTGCCAGCAGTGATCTTGTGGGCCTCAGGGGGCCCTACGAGCAGTACTTC. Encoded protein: CASSDLVGLRGPYEQYF.

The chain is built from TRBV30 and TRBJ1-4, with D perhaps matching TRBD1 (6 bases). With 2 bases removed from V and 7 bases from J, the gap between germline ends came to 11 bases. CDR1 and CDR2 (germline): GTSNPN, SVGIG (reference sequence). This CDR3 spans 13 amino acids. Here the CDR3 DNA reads TGTGCCTGGAGTTCAGGGGATTTTGAAAAACTGTTTTTT. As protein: CAWSSGDFEKLFF. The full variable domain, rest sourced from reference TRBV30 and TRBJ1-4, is SQTIHQWPATLVQPVGSPLSLECTVEGTSNPNLYWYRQAAGRGLQLLFYSVGIGQISSEVPQNLSASRPQDRQFILSSKKLLLSDSGFYLCAWSSGDFEKLFFGSGTQLSVL.

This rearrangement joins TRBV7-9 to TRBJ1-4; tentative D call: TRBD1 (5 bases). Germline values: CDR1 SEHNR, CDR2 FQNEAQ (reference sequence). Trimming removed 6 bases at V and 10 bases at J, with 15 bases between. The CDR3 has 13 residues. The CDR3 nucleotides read TGTGCCAGCAGAGCCGCGATCGGGGGAAAACTGTTTTTT. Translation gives CASRAAIGGKLFF.

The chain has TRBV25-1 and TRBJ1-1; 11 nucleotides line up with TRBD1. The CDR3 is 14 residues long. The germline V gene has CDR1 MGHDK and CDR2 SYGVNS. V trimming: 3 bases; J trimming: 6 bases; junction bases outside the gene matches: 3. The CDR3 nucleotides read TGTGCCAGCAGTGACCCGGGACAGGGGGCTGAAGCTTTCTTT. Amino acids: CASSDPGQGAEAFF.

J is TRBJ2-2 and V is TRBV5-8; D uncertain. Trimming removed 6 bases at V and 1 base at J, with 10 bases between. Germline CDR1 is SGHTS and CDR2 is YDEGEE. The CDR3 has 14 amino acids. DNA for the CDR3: TGTGCCAGCACCAAACAGCTGAACACCGGGGAGCTGTTTTTT. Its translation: CASTKQLNTGELFF.

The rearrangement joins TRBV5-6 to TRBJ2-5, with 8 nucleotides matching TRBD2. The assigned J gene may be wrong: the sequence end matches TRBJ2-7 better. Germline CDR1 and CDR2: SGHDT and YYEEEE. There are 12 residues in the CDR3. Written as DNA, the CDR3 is TGTGCCAGCAGTCACGGGGGGGCCGAGCAGTACTTC. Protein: CASSHGGAEQYF.

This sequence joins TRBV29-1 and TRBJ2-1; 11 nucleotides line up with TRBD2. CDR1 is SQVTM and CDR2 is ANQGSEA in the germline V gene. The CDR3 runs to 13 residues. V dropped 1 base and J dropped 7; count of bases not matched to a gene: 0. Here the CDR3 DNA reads TGCAGCGTTGAAGCTAGCGGGGGGAATGAGCAGTTCTTC. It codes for CSVEASGGNEQFF.

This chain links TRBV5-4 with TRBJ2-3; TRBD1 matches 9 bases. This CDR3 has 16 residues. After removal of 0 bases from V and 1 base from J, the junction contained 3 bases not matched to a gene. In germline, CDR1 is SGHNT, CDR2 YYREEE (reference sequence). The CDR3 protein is CASSLDWTGGTDTQYF. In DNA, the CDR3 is TGTGCCAGCAGCTTGGATTGGACAGGGGGCACAGATACGCAGTATTTT.

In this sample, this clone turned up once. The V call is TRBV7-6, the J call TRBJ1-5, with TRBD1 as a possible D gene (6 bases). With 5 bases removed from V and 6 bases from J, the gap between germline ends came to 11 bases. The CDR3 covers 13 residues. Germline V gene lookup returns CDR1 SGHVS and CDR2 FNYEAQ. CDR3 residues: CASSTSGAQPQHF. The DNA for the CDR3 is TGTGCCAGCAGCACCTCAGGGGCTCAGCCCCAGCATTTT.

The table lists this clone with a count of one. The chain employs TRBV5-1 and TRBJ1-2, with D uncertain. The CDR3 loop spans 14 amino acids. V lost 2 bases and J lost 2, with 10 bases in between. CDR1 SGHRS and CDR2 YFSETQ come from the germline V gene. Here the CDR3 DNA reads TGCGCCAGCAGCTTTCGAGGTCGAAACTATGGCTACACCTTC. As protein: CASSFRGRNYGYTF.

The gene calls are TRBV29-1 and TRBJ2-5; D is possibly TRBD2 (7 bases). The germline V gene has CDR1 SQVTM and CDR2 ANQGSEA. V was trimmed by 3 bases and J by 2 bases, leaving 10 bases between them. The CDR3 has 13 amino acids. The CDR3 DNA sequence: TGCAGCGTTGAGGGGGGGCGGCAAGAGACCCAGTACTTC. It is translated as CSVEGGRQETQYF. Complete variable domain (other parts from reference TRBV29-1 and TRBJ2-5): SAVISQKPSRDICQRGTSLTIQCQVDSQVTMMFWYRQQPGQSLTLIATANQGSEATYESGFVIDKFPISRPNLTFSTLTVSNMSPEDSSIYLCSVEGGRQETQYFGPGTRLLVL.

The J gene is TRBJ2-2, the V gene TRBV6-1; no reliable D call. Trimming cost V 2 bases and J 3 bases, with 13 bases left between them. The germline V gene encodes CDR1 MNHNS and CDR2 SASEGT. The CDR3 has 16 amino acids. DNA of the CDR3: TGTGCCAGCAGTGAATTGGGCTCCTCTTACACCGGGGAGCTGTTTTTT. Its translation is CASSELGSSYTGELFF.

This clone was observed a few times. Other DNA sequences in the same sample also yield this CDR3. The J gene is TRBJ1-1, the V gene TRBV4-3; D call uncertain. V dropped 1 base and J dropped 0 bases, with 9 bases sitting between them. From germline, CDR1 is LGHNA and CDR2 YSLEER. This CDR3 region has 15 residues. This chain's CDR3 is CASSQARGVNTEAFF. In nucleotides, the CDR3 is TGCGCCAGCAGCCAAGCTCGCGGGGTGAACACTGAAGCTTTCTTT.

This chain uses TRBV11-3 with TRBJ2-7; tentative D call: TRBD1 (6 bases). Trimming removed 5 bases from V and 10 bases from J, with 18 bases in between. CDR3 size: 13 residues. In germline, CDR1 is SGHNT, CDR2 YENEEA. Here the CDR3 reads CASSTPDRLYQYF. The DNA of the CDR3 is TGTGCCAGCAGCACACCCGACAGGCTTTACCAGTACTTC.

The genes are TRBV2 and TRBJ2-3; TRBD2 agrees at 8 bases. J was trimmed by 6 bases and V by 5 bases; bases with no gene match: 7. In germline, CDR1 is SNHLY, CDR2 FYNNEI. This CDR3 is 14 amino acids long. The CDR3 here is CASSLREGRDTQYF. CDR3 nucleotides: TGTGCCAGCAGTCTCCGGGAGGGACGGGATACGCAGTATTTT.

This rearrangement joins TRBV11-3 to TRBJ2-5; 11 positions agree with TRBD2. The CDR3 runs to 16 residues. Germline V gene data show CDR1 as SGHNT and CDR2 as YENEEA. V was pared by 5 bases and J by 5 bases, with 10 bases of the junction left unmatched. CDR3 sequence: CASSIGLAGNRETQYF. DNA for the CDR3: TGTGCCAGCAGCATTGGACTAGCGGGTAACCGGGAGACCCAGTACTTC. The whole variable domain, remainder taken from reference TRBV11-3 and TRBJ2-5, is EAGVVQSPRYKIIEKKQPVAFWCNPISGHNTLYWYLQNLGQGPELLIRYENEEAVDDSQLPKDRFSAERLKGVDSTLKIQPAELGDSAVYLCASSIGLAGNRETQYFGPGTRLLVL.

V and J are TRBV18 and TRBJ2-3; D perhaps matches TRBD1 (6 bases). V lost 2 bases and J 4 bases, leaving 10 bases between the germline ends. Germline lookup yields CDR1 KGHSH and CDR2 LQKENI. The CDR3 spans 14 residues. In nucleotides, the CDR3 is TGTGCCAGCTCACCAAGAGGGGGTGCAGATACGCAGTATTTT. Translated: CASSPRGGADTQYF.